The 32 T cell receptor beta chains presented below share a single source sample, sequenced in a study of cytomegalovirus exposure and HLA in healthy donors. The study ran its PCR with 60 Vbeta and 13 Jbeta primers. The data were produced by immunoSEQ multiplex PCR, yet TCRdb's version contains in-frame clones alone and is incomplete. The data hold approximately 72,000 clones, with around 78% observed a single time. The sequenced sample was PBMCs. The receptor set was obtained from a male donor in good health and CMV-seropositive.

There are a few counts of this clone. V and J are TRBV7-8 and TRBJ1-5; the match to TRBD1 covers 10 bases. The CDR3 is made up of 15 amino acids. V lost 3 bases, J lost 8 bases, and 7 bases stayed unmatched. In germline, CDR1 is SGHVS, CDR2 FQNEAQ. This CDR3 is CASSFRDRGVKPQHF. The CDR3 bases are TGTGCCAGCAGCTTCCGGGACAGGGGCGTCAAGCCCCAGCATTTT.

The chain couples TRBV7-2 to TRBJ2-7; 9 nucleotides match TRBD2. CDR3 length: 15 residues. V dropped 3 bases and J dropped 0; count of bases not matched to a gene: 3. Germline CDR1 is SGHTA and CDR2 is FQGNSA. The CDR3 loop reads CASSFAGGRSYEQYF. DNA for the CDR3: TGTGCCAGCAGCTTCGCGGGGGGGCGCTCCTACGAGCAGTACTTC.

The CDR3 sequence is CASSYSRTGINEQFF. The CDR3 DNA reads TGTGCCAGCAGTTACTCGAGGACAGGGATTAACGAGCAGTTCTTC. The chain employs TRBV6-5 and TRBJ2-1, with 8 bases lining up with TRBD1. This CDR3 contains 15 residues. Germline V gene lookup returns CDR1 MNHEY and CDR2 SVGAGI. The V and J ends lost 0 bases and 10 bases, in that order; junction bases with no gene match: 8.

CDR3 DNA sequence: TGTGCCAGTAGTTGGCTGGGACTGGGCAATCAGCCCCAGCATTTT. Its protein product is CASSWLGLGNQPQHF. V usage is TRBV19 and J usage is TRBJ1-5; a possible D gene is TRBD1 (5 bases). Germline assignment: CDR1 LNHDA and CDR2 SQIVND (reference sequence). V gave up 5 bases and J gave up 2 bases, with 13 bases separating them. CDR3 length equals 15 residues.

The chain carries TRBV4-3 and TRBJ1-6; maybe TRBD1 (6 bases). CDR3 length: 15 amino acids. Germline V lookup: CDR1 LGHNA, CDR2 YSLEER. The V end was cut by 0 bases, the J end by 15 bases, with 18 bases between. The CDR3 loop is CASSQEFRTGRFLHF. The CDR3 bases are TGCGCCAGCAGCCAAGAGTTTAGAACAGGGCGTTTCCTCCACTTT.

The genes are TRBV28 and TRBJ2-7, with D possibly being TRBD2 (6 bases). The CDR3 extends over 13 amino acids. The ends were cut back, 4 bases at V and 2 bases at J, with 9 bases in the middle. Per germline, CDR1 MDHEN and CDR2 SYDVKM. CDR3 sequence: CASSSSATYEQYF. In nucleotides, the CDR3 is TGTGCCAGCAGTTCTAGCGCTACCTACGAGCAGTACTTC.

This clone was counted a few times. The chain employs TRBV5-6 and TRBJ1-2, with D perhaps TRBD1 (5 bases). This CDR3 is built from 15 residues. The ends were cut back, 4 bases at V and 0 bases at J, with 13 bases in the middle. The V gene's germline CDR1 is SGHDT and CDR2 YYEEEE. The CDR3 sequence: CASSVPGLPNYGYTF. The CDR3 coding sequence is TGTGCCAGCAGCGTACCGGGACTCCCTAACTATGGCTACACCTTC.

The V and J genes are TRBV5-1 and TRBJ2-2; TRBD1 agrees at 8 bases. Germline CDR1 reads SGHRS; CDR2 reads YFSETQ. V trimming: 4 bases; J trimming: 2 bases; junction bases outside the gene matches: 4. This CDR3 region has 15 residues. The CDR3 loop reads CASSEGQVNTGELFF. The CDR3, as DNA: TGCGCCAGCAGCGAGGGACAGGTTAACACCGGGGAGCTGTTTTTT.

The CDR3 protein is CASRDRVDTEAFF. For the CDR3, the DNA is TGTGCCAGCAGGGACAGGGTGGACACTGAAGCTTTCTTT. This chain links TRBV25-1 with TRBJ1-1; 8 positions agree with TRBD1. The trim removed 6 bases at V and 3 bases at J, leaving 3 bases unmatched. This CDR3 is 13 amino acids long. The germline gives CDR1 MGHDK, CDR2 SYGVNS.

The CDR3 DNA reads TGTGCCAGCAGTTTAAGACTAGCGGGCCCCTACGAGCAGTACTTC. Translation gives CASSLRLAGPYEQYF. The chain employs TRBV27 and TRBJ2-7, with 10 positions matching TRBD2. Germline V gene sequence: CDR1 MNHEY, CDR2 SMNVEV (reference sequence). The CDR3 is 15 residues long. Trimming cost V 2 bases and J 2 bases; bases outside gene matches: 3.

V and J are TRBV5-1 and TRBJ2-1; 9 bases are shared with TRBD1. The junction had 17 bases not matched to a gene; V was cut back by 3 bases and J by 7 bases. The CDR3 is made up of 18 amino acids. Germline V lookup: CDR1 SGHRS, CDR2 YFSETQ. The CDR3 here is CASSSPAWGGTGRNEQFF. CDR3 bases: TGCGCCAGCAGCTCGCCCGCGTGGGGCGGGACAGGGCGAAATGAGCAGTTCTTC.

The chain has TRBV2 and TRBJ2-1; D is undetermined. The germline V gene has CDR1 SNHLY and CDR2 FYNNEI. The length of the CDR3 is 14 residues. V was cut by 6 bases and J by 4 bases, with 13 bases left in between. This chain's CDR3 is CASSQTDSYNEQFF. CDR3 coding DNA: TGTGCCAGCAGCCAAACCGACTCGTACAATGAGCAGTTCTTC. Using reference TRBV2 and TRBJ2-1 for the parts outside the CDR3, the full variable domain is EPEVTQTPSHQVTQMGQEVILRCVPISNHLYFYWYRQILGQKVEFLVSFYNNEISEKSEIFDDQFSVERPDGSNFTLKIRSTKLEDSAMYFCASSQTDSYNEQFFGPGTRLTVL.

The chain couples TRBV28 to TRBJ2-7, with 9 bases fitting TRBD1. There are 18 residues in the CDR3. After removal of 3 bases from V and 4 bases from J, the junction contained 16 bases not matched to a gene. The germline gives CDR1 MDHEN, CDR2 SYDVKM. Written as DNA, the CDR3 is TGTGCCAGCAGTTTCCTGCTGACAGGGGGAAGAGTCATTTACGAGCAGTACTTC. Amino acid sequence: CASSFLLTGGRVIYEQYF.

The chain employs TRBV18 and TRBJ2-1; 9 nucleotides align to TRBD2. The germline V gene has CDR1 KGHSH and CDR2 LQKENI. V gave up 3 bases and J gave up 0 bases; unmatched junction bases: 6. This CDR3 has 17 residues. The CDR3 DNA is TGTGCCAGCTCACCGACTAGCGGACTCTCCTCCTACAATGAGCAGTTCTTC. Amino acid sequence: CASSPTSGLSSYNEQFF.

This sequence joins TRBV2 and TRBJ1-5; the match to TRBD1 covers 8 bases. The CDR3 runs to 16 residues. Per germline, CDR1 SNHLY and CDR2 FYNNEI. The junction had 10 bases not matched to a gene; V was cut back by 7 bases and J by 2 bases. CDR3 coding DNA: TGTGCCAGCACCAGGAGTGGACAGGGTGGCAATCAGCCCCAGCATTTT. It encodes CASTRSGQGGNQPQHF.

The J gene is TRBJ1-1, the V gene TRBV4-3; possibly TRBD1 for D (5 bases). The CDR3 runs to 14 residues. V gave up 1 base and J gave up 4 bases, with 10 bases separating them. Germline loops: CDR1 LGHNA, CDR2 YSLEER. The CDR3 coding sequence is TGCGCCAGCAGCCAAGTGGCGGGGGGCACTGAAGCTTTCTTT. Its protein product is CASSQVAGGTEAFF.

The CDR3 spells CASSLNTDTQYF. For the CDR3, the DNA is TGTGCCAGCAGTCTTAACACAGATACGCAGTATTTT. The chain is built from TRBV28 and TRBJ2-3; D is undetermined. Trimming stripped 5 bases from V and 2 bases from J, with 5 bases between. This CDR3 spans 12 amino acids. From germline, CDR1 is MDHEN and CDR2 SYDVKM. Looking up the rest from reference TRBV28 and TRBJ2-3 gives the full variable domain: DVKVTQSSRYLVKRTGEKVFLECVQDMDHENMFWYRQDPGLGLRLIYFSYDVKMKEKGDIPEGYSVSREKKERFSLILESASTNQTSMYLCASSLNTDTQYFGPGTRLTVL.

The V and J genes are TRBV2 and TRBJ2-7, with D possibly being TRBD1 (5 bases). Germline V gene lookup returns CDR1 SNHLY and CDR2 FYNNEI. V lost 1 base to trimming and J lost 4 bases, with 5 bases between them. The CDR3 runs 12 residues. The DNA of the CDR3 is TGTGCCAGCAGTGAAGACAGGTACGAGCAGTACTTC. It yields the protein CASSEDRYEQYF.

The V and J genes are TRBV5-6 and TRBJ1-2; 9 bases match TRBD1. The V and J ends lost 5 bases and 4 bases, in that order; junction bases with no gene match: 6. Germline CDR1 reads SGHDT; CDR2 reads YYEEEE. The CDR3 contains 14 residues. CDR3 amino acids: CASREQGAGYGYTF. CDR3 nucleotides: TGTGCCAGCAGAGAACAGGGGGCGGGCTATGGCTACACCTTC.

This chain links TRBV2 with TRBJ2-4, with D possibly being TRBD2 (5 bases). The CDR3 runs 15 residues. The V gene lost 5 bases and the J gene lost 6 bases, with 17 bases spanning the gap. The V gene's germline CDR1 is SNHLY and CDR2 FYNNEI. This chain's CDR3 is CASSPRLPRRNIQYF. CDR3 nucleotides: TGTGCCAGCAGTCCTCGACTACCCCGGAGAAACATTCAGTACTTC.

As concerns this clone: A junction boundary mismatches the germline segment, possibly from a read error. The CDR3 sequence is CASSSPTDSYNGQFF. CDR3 DNA sequence: TGTGCCAGCAGCTCCCCCACGGACTCTTACAATGGGCAGTTCTTC. The rearrangement links TRBV5-4 to TRBJ2-1, with D possibly TRBD2 on 5 matching bases. The CDR3 spans 15 residues. CDR1 is SGHNT, CDR2 YYREEE, per germline (reference sequence).

The chain employs TRBV7-2 and TRBJ2-1; D is undetermined. CDR1 and CDR2 from the germline V gene are SGHTA and FQGNSA. Trimming removed 4 bases from V and 4 bases from J, with 17 bases in between. The CDR3 runs to 16 residues. The CDR3 DNA follows: TGTGCCAGCAGCTCCCTGAAGCACTCGAATTACAATGAGCAGTTCTTC. This codes for CASSSLKHSNYNEQFF. Combining the CDR3 with reference TRBV7-2 and TRBJ2-1 gives the whole variable domain GAGVSQSPSNKVTEKGKDVELRCDPISGHTALYWYRQSLGQGLEFLIYFQGNSAPDKSGLPSDRFSAERTGGSVSTLTIQRTQQEDSAVYLCASSSLKHSNYNEQFFGPGTRLTVL.

The V gene is TRBV27, the J gene TRBJ2-1, with D tentatively TRBD2 (6 bases). Germline lookup yields CDR1 MNHEY and CDR2 SMNVEV (reference sequence). The CDR3 covers 16 residues. Trimming stripped 4 bases from V and 1 base from J, with 14 bases between. CDR3 nucleotides: TGTGCCAGCAGTTACAGCGCGGGACGGTCCTACAATGAGCAGTTCTTC. Its protein is CASSYSAGRSYNEQFF.

The genes are TRBV6-5 and TRBJ2-1, with 7 bases fitting TRBD1. Trimming removed 6 bases from V and 3 bases from J; junction bases left unmatched: 8. The CDR3 length is 15 residues. The germline V gene encodes CDR1 MNHEY and CDR2 SVGAGI. The CDR3 bases are TGTGCCAGCAGCTTGGGACAGTTATTCTACAATGAGCAGTTCTTC. It codes for CASSLGQLFYNEQFF.

The rearrangement uses TRBV27 and TRBJ2-3; D might be TRBD1 (6 bases). Trimming removed 2 bases at V and 1 base at J, with 13 bases between. The CDR3 has 16 residues. CDR1 is MNHEY and CDR2 is SMNVEV in the germline V gene (reference sequence). CDR3 nucleotides: TGTGCCAGCAGTTTAGTGCAGGGGATGGGCACAGATACGCAGTATTTT. Protein: CASSLVQGMGTDTQYF.

This chain uses TRBV7-9 with TRBJ1-5, with a tentative D call TRBD1 (6 bases). The CDR3 totals 14 residues. The V gene's germline CDR1 is SEHNR and CDR2 FQNEAQ (reference sequence). Trimming took off 2 bases at V and 5 bases at J, with 10 bases between the two ends. The CDR3 sequence is CASSLQGRDQPQHF. In DNA form, the CDR3 reads TGTGCCAGCAGCTTACAGGGGCGGGATCAGCCCCAGCATTTT.

This clone was recorded only once. The V gene is TRBV30, the J gene TRBJ1-2; no clear D gene. Trimming removed 3 bases at V and 7 bases at J, with 9 bases between. The CDR3 runs to 11 residues. Germline V gene lookup returns CDR1 GTSNPN and CDR2 SVGIG (reference sequence). The CDR3 region is CAWSPGIGYTF. The DNA of the CDR3 is TGTGCCTGGAGCCCGGGGATTGGCTACACCTTC. The full variable domain, completed using reference TRBV30 and TRBJ1-2, is SQTIHQWPATLVQPVGSPLSLECTVEGTSNPNLYWYRQAAGRGLQLLFYSVGIGQISSEVPQNLSASRPQDRQFILSSKKLLLSDSGFYLCAWSPGIGYTFGSGTRLTVV.

The chain carries TRBV7-6 and TRBJ2-2; tentatively, D is TRBD1 (5 bases). The CDR3 runs to 16 residues. CDR1 SGHVS and CDR2 FNYEAQ come from the germline V gene. The germline V and J ends were trimmed by 5 bases and 5 bases, with 18 bases remaining between them. CDR3 nucleotide sequence: TGTGCCAGCAGCCTGCAGGGTCGTGTGGGGACCGGGGAGCTGTTTTTT. Translated, it gives CASSLQGRVGTGELFF.

This chain joins TRBV6-1 and TRBJ1-2, with TRBD1 matching over 8 bases. V was clipped by 0 bases and J by 4 bases; unmatched bases: 4. This CDR3 comprises 15 residues. Per the germline V gene, CDR1 is MNHNS and CDR2 is SASEGT. The CDR3 protein is CASSEAWGQAYGYTF. CDR3 coding DNA: TGTGCCAGCAGTGAAGCGTGGGGACAGGCCTATGGCTACACCTTC.

V usage is TRBV4-1 and J usage is TRBJ2-7; TRBD2 matches 7 bases. The junction had 11 bases not matched to a gene; V was cut back by 3 bases and J by 6 bases. There are 15 residues in the CDR3. Germline CDR1 is MGHRA and CDR2 is YSYEKL. CDR3: CASSHVGRARREQYF. The DNA for the CDR3 is TGCGCCAGCAGCCACGTTGGGAGGGCTCGGCGCGAGCAGTACTTC.

V gene TRBV7-9 combines with J gene TRBJ1-5; 10 bases map to TRBD1. The CDR3 is made up of 15 amino acids. J lost 3 bases, V lost 4 bases, and 3 bases had no gene match. CDR1 SEHNR and CDR2 FQNEAQ come from the germline V gene (reference sequence). CDR3 in amino acids: CASSSDRGYNQPQHF. The CDR3 DNA sequence: TGTGCCAGCAGCTCGGACAGGGGGTACAATCAGCCCCAGCATTTT.

The J gene is TRBJ2-7, the V gene TRBV27; tentatively, D is TRBD2 (7 bases). Germline-derived CDR1 and CDR2 are MNHEY and SMNVEV (reference sequence). Trimming took 6 bases from V and 5 from J, leaving 23 bases between them. This CDR3 has 16 residues. The CDR3 coding sequence is TGTGCCAGCAGCCAATTCCCTGGGGGGGGCAGGGACGAGCAGTACTTC. This encodes CASSQFPGGGRDEQYF.